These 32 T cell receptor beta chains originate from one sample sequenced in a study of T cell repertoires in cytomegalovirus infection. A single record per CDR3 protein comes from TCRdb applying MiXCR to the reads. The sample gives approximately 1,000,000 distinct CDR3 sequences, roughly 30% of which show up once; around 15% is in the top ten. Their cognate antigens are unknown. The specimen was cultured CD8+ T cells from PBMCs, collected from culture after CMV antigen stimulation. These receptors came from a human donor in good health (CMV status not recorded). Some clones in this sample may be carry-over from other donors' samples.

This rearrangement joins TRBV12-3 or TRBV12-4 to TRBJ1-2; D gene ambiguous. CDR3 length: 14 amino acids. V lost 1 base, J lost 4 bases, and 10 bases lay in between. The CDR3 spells CASSLGLLAYGYTF. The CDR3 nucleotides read TGTGCCAGCAGTTTAGGGCTATTAGCCTATGGCTACACCTTC.

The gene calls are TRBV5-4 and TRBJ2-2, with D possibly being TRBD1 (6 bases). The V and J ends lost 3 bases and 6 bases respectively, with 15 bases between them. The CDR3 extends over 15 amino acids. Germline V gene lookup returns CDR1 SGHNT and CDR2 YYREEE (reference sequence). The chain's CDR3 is CASSSTGMSPGELFF. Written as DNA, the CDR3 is TGTGCCAGCAGCTCGACAGGAATGTCTCCCGGGGAGCTGTTTTTT.

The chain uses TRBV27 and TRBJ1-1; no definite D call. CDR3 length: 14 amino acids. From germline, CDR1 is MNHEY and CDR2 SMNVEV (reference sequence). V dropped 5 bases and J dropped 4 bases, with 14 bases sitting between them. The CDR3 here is CASSLINSGTEAFF. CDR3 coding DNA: TGTGCCAGCAGTCTCATTAATAGTGGCACTGAAGCTTTCTTT.

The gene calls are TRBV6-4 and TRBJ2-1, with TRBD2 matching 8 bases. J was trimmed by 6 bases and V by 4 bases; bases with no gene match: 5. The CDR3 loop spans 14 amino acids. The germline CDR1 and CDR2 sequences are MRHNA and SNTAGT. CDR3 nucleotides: TGTGCCAGCAGTGTAACGGGGGGGCCCAATGAGCAGTTCTTC. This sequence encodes CASSVTGGPNEQFF.

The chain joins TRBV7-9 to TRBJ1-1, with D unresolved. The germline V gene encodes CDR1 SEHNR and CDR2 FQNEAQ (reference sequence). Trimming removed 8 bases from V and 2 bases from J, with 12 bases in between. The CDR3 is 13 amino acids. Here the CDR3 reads CASLGRINTEAFF. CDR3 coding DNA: TGTGCCAGCCTTGGGCGGATAAACACTGAAGCTTTCTTT.

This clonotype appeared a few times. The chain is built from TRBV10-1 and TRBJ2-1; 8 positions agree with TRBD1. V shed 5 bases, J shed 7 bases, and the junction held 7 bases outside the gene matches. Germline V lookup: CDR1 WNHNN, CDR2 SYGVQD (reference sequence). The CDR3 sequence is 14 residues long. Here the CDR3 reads CASSLGTGQNEQFF. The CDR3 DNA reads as TGCGCCAGCAGTTTGGGGACAGGACAAAATGAGCAGTTCTTC.

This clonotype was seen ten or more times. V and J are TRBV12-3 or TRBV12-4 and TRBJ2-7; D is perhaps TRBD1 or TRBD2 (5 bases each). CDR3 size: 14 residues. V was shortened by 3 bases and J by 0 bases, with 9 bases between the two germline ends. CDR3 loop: CASSFVGTSYEQYF. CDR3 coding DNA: TGTGCCAGCAGTTTTGTGGGGACCTCCTACGAGCAGTACTTC.

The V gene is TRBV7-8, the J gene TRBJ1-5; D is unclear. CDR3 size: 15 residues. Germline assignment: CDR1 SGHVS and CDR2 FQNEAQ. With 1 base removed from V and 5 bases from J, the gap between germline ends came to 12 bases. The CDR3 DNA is TGTGCCAGCAGCTTAGTTCCCACAGACCATCAGCCCCAGCATTTT. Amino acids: CASSLVPTDHQPQHF.

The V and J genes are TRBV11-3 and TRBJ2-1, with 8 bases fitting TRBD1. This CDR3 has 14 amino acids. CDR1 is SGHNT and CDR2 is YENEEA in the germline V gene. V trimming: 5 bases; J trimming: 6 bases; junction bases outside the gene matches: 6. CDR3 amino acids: CASSTRDRPNEQFF. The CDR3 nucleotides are TGTGCCAGCAGCACCCGGGACAGGCCCAATGAGCAGTTCTTC.

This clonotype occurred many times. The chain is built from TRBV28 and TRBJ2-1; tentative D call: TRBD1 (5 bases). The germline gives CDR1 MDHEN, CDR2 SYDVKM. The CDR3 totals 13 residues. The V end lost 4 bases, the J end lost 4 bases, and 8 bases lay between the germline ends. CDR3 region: CASSSQGYNEQFF. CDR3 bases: TGTGCCAGCAGTTCCCAGGGTTACAATGAGCAGTTCTTC.

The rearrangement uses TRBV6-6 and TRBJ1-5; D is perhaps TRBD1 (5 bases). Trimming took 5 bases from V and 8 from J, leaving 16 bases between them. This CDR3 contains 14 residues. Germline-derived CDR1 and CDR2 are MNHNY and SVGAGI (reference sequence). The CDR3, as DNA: TGTGCCAGCAGTCCACCAGGGTCCGTTGAGCCCCAGCATTTT. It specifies CASSPPGSVEPQHF.

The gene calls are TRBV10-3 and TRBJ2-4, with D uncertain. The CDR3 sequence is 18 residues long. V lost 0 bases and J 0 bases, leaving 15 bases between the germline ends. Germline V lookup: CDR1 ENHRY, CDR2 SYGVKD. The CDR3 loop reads CAISESWQHGLAKNIQYF. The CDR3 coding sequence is TGTGCCATCAGTGAGTCGTGGCAGCATGGCCTAGCCAAAAACATTCAGTACTTC.

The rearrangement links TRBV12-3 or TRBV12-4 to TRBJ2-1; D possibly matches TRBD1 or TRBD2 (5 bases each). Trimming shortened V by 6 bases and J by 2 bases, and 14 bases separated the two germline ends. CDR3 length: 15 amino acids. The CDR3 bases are TGTGCCAGCAGACCCCCCGGGACCCCCTACAATGAGCAGTTCTTC. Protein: CASRPPGTPYNEQFF.

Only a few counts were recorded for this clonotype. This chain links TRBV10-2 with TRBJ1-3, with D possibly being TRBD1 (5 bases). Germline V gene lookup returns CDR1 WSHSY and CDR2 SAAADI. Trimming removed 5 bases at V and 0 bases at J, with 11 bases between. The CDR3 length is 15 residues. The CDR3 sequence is CASSQTEYSGNTIYF. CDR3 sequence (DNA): TGCGCCAGCAGTCAGACAGAGTACTCTGGAAACACCATATATTTT.

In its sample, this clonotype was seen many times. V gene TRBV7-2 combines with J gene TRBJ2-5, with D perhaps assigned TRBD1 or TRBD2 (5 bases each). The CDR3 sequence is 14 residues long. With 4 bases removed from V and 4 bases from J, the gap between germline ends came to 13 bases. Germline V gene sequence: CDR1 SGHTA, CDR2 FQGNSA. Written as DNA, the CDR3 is TGTGCCAGCAGCTATTCCGGGACCGTAGAGACCCAGTACTTC. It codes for CASSYSGTVETQYF.

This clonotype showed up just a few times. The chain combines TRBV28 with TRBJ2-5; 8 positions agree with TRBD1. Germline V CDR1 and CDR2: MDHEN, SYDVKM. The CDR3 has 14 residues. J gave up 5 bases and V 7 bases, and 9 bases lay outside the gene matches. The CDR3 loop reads CASTMTGVYETQYF. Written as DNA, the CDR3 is TGTGCCAGCACCATGACAGGGGTCTATGAGACCCAGTACTTC.

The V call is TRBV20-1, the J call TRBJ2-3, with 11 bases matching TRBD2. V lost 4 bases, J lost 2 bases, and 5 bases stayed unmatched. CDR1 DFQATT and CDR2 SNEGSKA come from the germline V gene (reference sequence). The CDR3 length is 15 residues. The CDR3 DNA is TGCAGTGCTACCCTACTAGCGGGGGACACAGATACGCAGTATTTT. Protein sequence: CSATLLAGDTDTQYF.

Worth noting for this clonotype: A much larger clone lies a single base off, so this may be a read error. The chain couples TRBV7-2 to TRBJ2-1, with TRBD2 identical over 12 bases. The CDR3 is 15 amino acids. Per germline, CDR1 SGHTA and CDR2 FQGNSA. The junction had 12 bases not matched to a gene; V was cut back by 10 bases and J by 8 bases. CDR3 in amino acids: CANSPLAGGRYEQFF. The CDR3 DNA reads TGTGCCAACAGTCCCCTAGCGGGGGGGCGGTATGAGCAGTTCTTC.

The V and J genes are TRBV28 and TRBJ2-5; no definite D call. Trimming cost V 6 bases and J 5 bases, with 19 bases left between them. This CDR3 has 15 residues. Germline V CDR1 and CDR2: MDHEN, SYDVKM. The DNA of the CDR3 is TGTGCCAGCAGCTCTCCCCTTTTGGGGATGGAGACCCAGTACTTC. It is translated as CASSSPLLGMETQYF.

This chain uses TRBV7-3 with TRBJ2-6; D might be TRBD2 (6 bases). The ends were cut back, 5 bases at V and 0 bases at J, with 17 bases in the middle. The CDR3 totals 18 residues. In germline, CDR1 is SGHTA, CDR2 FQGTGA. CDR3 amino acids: CASSRGVAVSSGANVLTF. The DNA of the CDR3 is TGTGCCAGCAGCAGAGGGGTAGCGGTTAGCTCTGGGGCCAACGTCCTGACTTTC.

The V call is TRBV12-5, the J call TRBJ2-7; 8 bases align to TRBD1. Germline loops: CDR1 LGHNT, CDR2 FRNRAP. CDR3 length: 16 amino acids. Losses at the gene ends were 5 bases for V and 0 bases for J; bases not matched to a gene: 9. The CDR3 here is CASGPAGQVSSYEQYV. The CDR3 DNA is TGTGCTAGTGGTCCGGCGGGACAGGTGAGCTCCTACGAGCAGTACGTC.

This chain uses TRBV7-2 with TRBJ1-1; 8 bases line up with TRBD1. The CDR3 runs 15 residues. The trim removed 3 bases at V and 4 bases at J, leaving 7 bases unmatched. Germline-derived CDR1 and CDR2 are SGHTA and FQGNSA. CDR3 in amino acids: CASSLKDTGGTEAFF. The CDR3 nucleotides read TGTGCCAGCAGCTTGAAGGACACAGGGGGCACTGAAGCTTTCTTT.

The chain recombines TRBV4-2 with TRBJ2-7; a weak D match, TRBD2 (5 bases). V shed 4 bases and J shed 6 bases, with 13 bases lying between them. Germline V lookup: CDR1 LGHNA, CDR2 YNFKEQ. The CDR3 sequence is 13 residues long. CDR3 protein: CASSRDRGSEQYV. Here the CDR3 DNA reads TGTGCCAGCAGCCGAGATAGAGGGTCCGAGCAGTACGTC.

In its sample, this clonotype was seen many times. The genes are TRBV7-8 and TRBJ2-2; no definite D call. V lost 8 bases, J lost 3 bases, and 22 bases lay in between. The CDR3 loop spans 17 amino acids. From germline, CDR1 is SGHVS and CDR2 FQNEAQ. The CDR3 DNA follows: TGTGCCAGCGCACTCACCCGGGCCACTTCGCACACCGGGGAGCTGTTTTTT. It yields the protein CASALTRATSHTGELFF.

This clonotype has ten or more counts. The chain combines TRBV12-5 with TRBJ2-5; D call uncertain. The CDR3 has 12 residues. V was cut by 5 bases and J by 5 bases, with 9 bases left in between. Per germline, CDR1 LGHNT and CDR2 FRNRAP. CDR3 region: CASGGEGETQYF. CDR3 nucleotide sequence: TGTGCTAGTGGTGGGGAAGGGGAGACCCAGTACTTC.

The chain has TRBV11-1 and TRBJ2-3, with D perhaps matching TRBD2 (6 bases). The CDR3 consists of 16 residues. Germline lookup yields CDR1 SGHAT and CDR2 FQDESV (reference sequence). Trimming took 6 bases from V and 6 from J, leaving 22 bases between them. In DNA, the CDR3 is TGTGCCAGCAGTTTTCGCGGGGAGTCGCCGGGGGATACGCAGTATTTT. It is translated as CASSFRGESPGDTQYF. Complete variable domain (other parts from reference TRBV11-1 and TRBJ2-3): EAEVAQSPRYKITEKSQAVAFWCDPISGHATLYWYRQILGQGPELLVQFQDESVVDDSQLPKDRFSAERLKGVDSTLKIQPAELGDSAMYLCASSFRGESPGDTQYFGPGTRLTVL.

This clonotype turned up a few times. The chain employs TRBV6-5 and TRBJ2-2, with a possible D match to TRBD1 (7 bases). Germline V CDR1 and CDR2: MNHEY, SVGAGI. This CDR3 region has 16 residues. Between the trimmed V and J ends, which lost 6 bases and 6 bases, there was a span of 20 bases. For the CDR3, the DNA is TGTGCCAGCAGAGTTTTCAGGGGGGTTGGCGCCGGGGAGCTGTTTTTT. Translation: CASRVFRGVGAGELFF.

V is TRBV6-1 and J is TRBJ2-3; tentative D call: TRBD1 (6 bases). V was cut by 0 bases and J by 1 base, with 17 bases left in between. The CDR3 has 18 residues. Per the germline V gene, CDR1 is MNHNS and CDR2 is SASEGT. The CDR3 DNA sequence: TGTGCCAGCAGTGAAGCCGTAGGGGGATGGTTAGGCACAGATACGCAGTATTTT. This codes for CASSEAVGGWLGTDTQYF.

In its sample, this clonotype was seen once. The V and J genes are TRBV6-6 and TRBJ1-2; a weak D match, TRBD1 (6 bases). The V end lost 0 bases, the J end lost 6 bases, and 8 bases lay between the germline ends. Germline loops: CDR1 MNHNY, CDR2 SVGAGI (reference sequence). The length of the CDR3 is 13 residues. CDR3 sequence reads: CASSYSNRDGYTF. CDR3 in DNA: TGTGCCAGCAGTTACTCGAACAGGGATGGCTACACCTTC.

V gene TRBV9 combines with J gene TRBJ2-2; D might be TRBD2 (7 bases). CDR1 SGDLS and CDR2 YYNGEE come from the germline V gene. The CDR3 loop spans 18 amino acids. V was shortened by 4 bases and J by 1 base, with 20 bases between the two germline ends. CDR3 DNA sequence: TGTGCCAGCAGCTCTCCCGTTAGGGGGGGGGGGAACACCGGGGAGCTGTTTTTT. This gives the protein CASSSPVRGGGNTGELFF.

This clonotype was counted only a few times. CDR3 sequence: CASSPSPNSPLHF. The CDR3 DNA sequence: TGTGCCAGCAGTCCGAGCCCCAATTCACCCCTCCACTTT. This chain joins TRBV12-3 or TRBV12-4 and TRBJ1-6, with unresolved D. The CDR3 has 13 residues. Trimming removed 5 bases from V and 7 bases from J, with 9 bases in between.

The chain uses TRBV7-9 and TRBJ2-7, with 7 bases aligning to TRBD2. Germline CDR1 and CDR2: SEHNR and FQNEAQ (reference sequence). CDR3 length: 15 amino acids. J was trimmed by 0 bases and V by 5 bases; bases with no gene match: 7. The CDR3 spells CASSPPGGGSYEQYF. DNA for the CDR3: TGTGCCAGCAGCCCCCCAGGCGGGGGCTCCTACGAGCAGTACTTC.